This TCR beta chain was captured by sequencing in a study of cytomegalovirus exposure and HLA in healthy donors. Study observations and caveats: As a later analysis revealed, the rate of TCR association differed by HLA locus, with DRB1 most and HLA-C fewest. A later analysis linked a missense DCLRE1C variant to TCR beta V- and J-gene trimming.

Primers for the PCR totalled 60 Vbeta and 13 Jbeta. Sequencing used immunoSEQ multiplex PCR; TCRdb keeps in-frame clones, though not all of them. The table has some 190,000 clones, over 60% seen once. The CDR3 totals 16 residues. Germline CDR1 reads SEHNR; CDR2 reads FQNEAQ (reference sequence). V shed 4 bases and J 5 bases; nucleotides not matched to a gene: 6. As to this clone: Its antigen is as yet unknown.

The sequenced material came from PBMCs. The TCR was taken from a man between 18 and 29 years old in good health and CMV-seronegative. This chain joins TRBV7-9 and TRBJ2-5; 14 bases line up with TRBD2. The CDR3 coding sequence is TGTGCCAGCAGCTCGGGACTAGCGGGGGTGGGGGAGACCCAGTACTTC. Its translation is CASSSGLAGVGETQYF.